A single sample is the source of the 23 T cell receptor beta chains below, sequenced in a study of control samples from healthy donors and cancer patients. Clones were read by immunoSEQ multiplex PCR, and TCRdb kept only the in-frame ones, dropping some. The table records around 110,000 clones, more than 70% of them present only once. Sequencing was carried out using blood. Every receptor here comes from a woman in her sixties or seventies in good health.

As regards this clone: The same CDR3 can be traced to other DNA sequences in this sample. In DNA form, the CDR3 reads TGTGCCAGCAGCTCCTACAATGAGCAGTTCTTC. Translated: CASSSYNEQFF. The rearrangement joins TRBV2 to TRBJ2-1; D is uncertain. Trimming removed 6 bases at V and 0 bases at J, with 0 bases between. The CDR3 totals 11 residues. Per the germline V gene, CDR1 is SNHLY and CDR2 is FYNNEI.

The chain recombines TRBV10-3 with TRBJ2-3, with a weak D call TRBD2 (7 bases). The CDR3 has 15 amino acids. V lost 3 bases, J lost 0 bases, and 10 bases lay in between. Germline CDR1 and CDR2: ENHRY and SYGVKD. In DNA, the CDR3 is TGTGCCATCAGTGAACGGGGGGCTAGCACAGATACGCAGTATTTT. It specifies CAISERGASTDTQYF.

The chain combines TRBV3-1 (or the pseudogene TRBV3-2) with TRBJ2-7, with 11 bases identical to TRBD1. This CDR3 region has 15 residues. CDR1 LGHDT and CDR2 YNNKEL come from the germline V gene (reference sequence). Trimming removed 3 bases from V and 4 bases from J; junction bases left unmatched: 5. DNA for the CDR3: TGTGCCAGCAGCCAGGGACAGGGGGTGAGGTACGAGCAGTACTTC. It specifies CASSQGQGVRYEQYF.

By share, this clone counts as medium-sized (0.01 to 0.1%). In the same sample, other DNA sequences code for this CDR3. The V call is TRBV7-9, the J call TRBJ1-2, with a possible D match to TRBD1 (5 bases). CDR3 size: 16 residues. Trimming cost V 4 bases and J 4 bases, with 19 bases left between them. Germline lookup yields CDR1 SEHNR and CDR2 FQNEAQ (reference sequence). CDR3 sequence: CASSYPLGVRGYGYTF. As DNA, the CDR3 is TGTGCCAGCAGCTATCCTCTGGGGGTTCGGGGCTATGGCTACACCTTC.

The gene calls are TRBV6-5 and TRBJ1-5, with D hard to call. Trimming left V 6 bases short and J 7 bases short, with 16 bases between. CDR1 is MNHEY, CDR2 SVGAGI, per germline. The CDR3 loop spans 14 amino acids. Written as DNA, the CDR3 is TGTGCCAGCAGCCCCGGCTCAGGTTGGCAGCCCCAGCATTTT. Amino acid sequence: CASSPGSGWQPQHF.

The chain links TRBV3-1 (or the pseudogene TRBV3-2) to TRBJ2-1, with unresolved D. V lost 6 bases to trimming and J lost 2 bases, with 17 bases between them. Germline loops: CDR1 LGHDT, CDR2 YNNKEL (reference sequence). The CDR3 consists of 16 residues. CDR3 nucleotides: TGTGCCAGCAGTCGAACAACCTACGCCCCCTACAATGAGCAGTTCTTC. Its protein is CASSRTTYAPYNEQFF.

The chain has TRBV3-1 (or the pseudogene TRBV3-2) and TRBJ1-1; 11 nucleotides match TRBD1. The length of the CDR3 is 15 residues. The germline CDR1 and CDR2 sequences are LGHDT and YNNKEL (reference sequence). V lost 1 base to trimming and J lost 4 bases; unmatched junction nucleotides: 2. This chain's CDR3 is CASSQVGTGGTEAFF. The CDR3 nucleotides read TGTGCCAGCAGCCAAGTTGGGACAGGGGGCACTGAAGCTTTCTTT.

The genes are TRBV18 and TRBJ2-5; D unclear. The CDR3 is 12 amino acids. Germline CDR1 KGHSH, CDR2 LQKENI. V was cut by 6 bases and J by 1 base, with 6 bases left in between. This CDR3 is CASSPRQETQYF. Written as DNA, the CDR3 is TGTGCCAGCTCGCCGCGCCAAGAGACCCAGTACTTC.

This clone has just one count. This sequence joins TRBV12-3 or TRBV12-4 and TRBJ1-2; D gene uncertain. The CDR3 covers 13 residues. The V and J ends lost 6 bases and 9 bases respectively, with 17 bases between them. Written as DNA, the CDR3 is TGTGCCAGCAGCCCTCGGACTGGTCGAAGCTACACCTTC. It yields the protein CASSPRTGRSYTF.

J is TRBJ1-5 and V is TRBV5-8; no firm D call. Germline-derived CDR1 and CDR2 are SGHTS and YDEGEE. The CDR3 consists of 14 residues. Trimming stripped 4 bases from V and 4 bases from J, with 12 bases between. This CDR3 is CASSAWAANQPQHF. The CDR3 bases are TGTGCCAGCAGCGCCTGGGCAGCTAATCAGCCCCAGCATTTT.

The sample holds many counts of this clone. The chain is built from TRBV3-1 (or the pseudogene TRBV3-2) and TRBJ1-1; the D gene is possibly TRBD1 (5 bases). Germline V gives CDR1 LGHDT, CDR2 YNNKEL (reference sequence). The CDR3 sequence is 15 residues long. Trimming cost V 4 bases and J 0 bases, with 12 bases left between them. For the CDR3, the DNA is TGTGCCAGCAGCCCACCCCGGGGCCTGAACACTGAAGCTTTCTTT. As protein: CASSPPRGLNTEAFF.

The chain carries TRBV5-4 and TRBJ2-7, with D maybe TRBD2 (7 bases). The germline V and J ends were trimmed by 4 bases and 6 bases, with 14 bases remaining between them. CDR3 length: 13 amino acids. The V gene's germline CDR1 is SGHNT and CDR2 YYREEE (reference sequence). The CDR3 sequence is CASSHDGGLEQYF. The CDR3 coding sequence is TGTGCCAGCAGCCACGACGGGGGGCTCGAGCAGTACTTC.

This sequence joins TRBV19 and TRBJ1-2; no clear D. Germline CDR1 is LNHDA and CDR2 is SQIVND (reference sequence). The CDR3 has 16 residues. The V end lost 3 bases, the J end lost 3 bases, and 17 bases lay between the germline ends. In DNA form, the CDR3 reads TGTGCCAGTAGTATGCTGATCGGCAGACCAGACTATGGCTACACCTTC. It codes for CASSMLIGRPDYGYTF. Full variable domain (outside the CDR3, taken from reference TRBV19 and TRBJ1-2): DGGITQSPKYLFRKEGQNVTLSCEQNLNHDAMYWYRQDPGQGLRLIYYSQIVNDFQKGDIAEGYSVSREKKESFPLTVTSAQKNPTAFYLCASSMLIGRPDYGYTFGSGTRLTVV.

The rearrangement uses TRBV19 and TRBJ1-2; 9 nucleotides match TRBD1. The CDR3 contains 15 residues. Germline CDR1 is LNHDA and CDR2 is SQIVND (reference sequence). V shed 6 bases and J 4 bases; nucleotides not matched to a gene: 9. The CDR3 here is CASSPRDRDFYGYTF. In nucleotides, the CDR3 is TGTGCCAGTAGCCCGAGGGACAGGGACTTCTATGGCTACACCTTC.

In the case of this clone: The sample holds other DNA sequences that translate to the same CDR3. This chain links TRBV6-5 with TRBJ1-1; 8 nucleotides agree with TRBD1. This CDR3 has 12 amino acids. V shed 6 bases and J 4 bases; nucleotides not matched to a gene: 1. Germline loops: CDR1 MNHEY, CDR2 SVGAGI. The CDR3 is CASSTGGTEAFF. The CDR3 DNA sequence: TGTGCCAGCAGCACAGGGGGCACTGAAGCTTTCTTT.

The rearrangement links TRBV19 to TRBJ1-4; D call uncertain. This CDR3 has 14 amino acids. Germline V lookup: CDR1 LNHDA, CDR2 SQIVND (reference sequence). Trimming shortened V by 11 bases and J by 0 bases, and 13 bases separated the two germline ends. CDR3 DNA sequence: TGTGCCGTCTGGCCGGGGACAACTAATGAAAAACTGTTTTTT. Translation: CAVWPGTTNEKLFF.

V is TRBV10-3 and J is TRBJ2-2; 8 bases are a match to TRBD1. Trimming removed 4 bases from V and 0 bases from J; junction bases left unmatched: 4. Germline-derived CDR1 and CDR2 are ENHRY and SYGVKD. The CDR3 length is 16 residues. The CDR3 coding sequence is TGTGCCATCAGTGGGTGGACAGGGTCGAACACCGGGGAGCTGTTTTTT. This encodes CAISGWTGSNTGELFF.

This sequence joins TRBV12-3 or TRBV12-4 and TRBJ1-2; D not certain. Trimming left V 1 base short and J 6 bases short, with 9 bases between. CDR3 size: 13 residues. The CDR3 sequence: CASSLGGWNGYTF. CDR3 in DNA: TGTGCCAGCAGTTTAGGAGGGTGGAATGGCTACACCTTC.

The chain uses TRBV18 and TRBJ1-1; no firm D call. CDR3 size: 15 residues. Germline V gene data show CDR1 as KGHSH and CDR2 as LQKENI. Trimming took off 1 base at V and 4 bases at J, with 13 bases between the two ends. CDR3 loop: CASSPLTSQATEAFF. The CDR3 DNA reads as TGTGCCAGCTCACCACTTACCTCTCAGGCCACTGAAGCTTTCTTT.

The CDR3 here is CSAARDTQYF. CDR3 coding DNA: TGCAGTGCGGCTCGGGATACGCAGTATTTT. The V and J genes are TRBV20-1 and TRBJ2-3; D remains ambiguous. Germline CDR1 and CDR2: DFQATT and SNEGSKA (reference sequence). This CDR3 spans 10 amino acids. Trimming took off 6 bases at V and 6 bases at J, with 7 bases between the two ends.

This sequence joins TRBV18 and TRBJ2-3, with D possibly TRBD2 on 5 matching bases. The CDR3 loop spans 16 amino acids. Germline V gives CDR1 KGHSH, CDR2 LQKENI. Trimming took off 3 bases at V and 2 bases at J, with 15 bases between the two ends. The CDR3 region has the DNA TGTGCCAGCTCACCGTCCTATCGGGGAGACACAGATACGCAGTATTTT. Translated: CASSPSYRGDTDTQYF.

The V gene is TRBV4-2, the J gene TRBJ1-1; D not certain. CDR3 length: 14 amino acids. V lost 7 bases and J lost 4, with 16 bases in between. Per the germline V gene, CDR1 is LGHNA and CDR2 is YNFKEQ. CDR3 DNA sequence: TGTGCCAGCAACGTAGCCCGGGCGGCCACTGAAGCTTTCTTT. This translates into CASNVARAATEAFF.

J is TRBJ2-1 and V is TRBV4-1, with 8 bases fitting TRBD2. The CDR3 sequence is 16 residues long. The ends lost 0 bases at V and 3 bases at J; junction bases unmatched: 4. The germline gives CDR1 MGHRA, CDR2 YSYEKL. This CDR3 is CASSQDPGGLYNEQFF. The CDR3 DNA sequence: TGCGCCAGCAGCCAAGATCCGGGGGGGCTCTACAATGAGCAGTTCTTC.